This paragraph covers one TCR beta chain sequence. Its specific antigen is unknown. Qualities for individual bases were not recorded, and no much larger clone is one base off. Library preparation was by the immunoSEQ multiplex PCR assay. Entries here come from immuneACCESS through TCRdb and include only in-frame sequences with V and J called. Some clones fail to appear in such tables; in the studies checked, an unresolved V gene covers under half of the shortfall, and the cause of the remainder is unknown. Recorded for this sample are 40,000 to 55,000 clones; around 90% of them occurred a single time. The top ten hold about a fifth of the sample. The sample belongs to a study of control samples from healthy donors and cancer patients (dated by TCRdb to the early 2020s). This sequence originates from a middle-aged woman with head and neck cancer. The specimen was PBMCs.

The nucleotide sequence reads TGCGCCAGCAGCTTGGAGGGCAGGGGGGAACTGTTTTTT. The resulting protein is CASSLEGRGELFF. The chain is assembled from TRBV4-1 and TRBJ1-4; 7 central nucleotides agree with TRBD1. CDR1 and CDR2, looked up from the germline V gene, are MGHRA and YSYEKL. Germline trimming amounts to 5 bases on V and 12 bases on J, with 9 as the count of junction bases outside the gene matches. From cysteine to phenylalanine, the CDR3 is 13 amino acids long. The CDR3 DNA has 39 bases and is translated from base 1.